The 2 T cell receptor beta chains in this list originate from one sample, sequenced in a study of graft-versus-host responses after intestinal transplantation. The method was immunoSEQ multiplex PCR; TCRdb's version includes in-frame clones alone and lacks a portion of them. The repertoire has fewer than 20,000 clones, around 70% of them found once; the top ten carry 3% to 4.5%. Graft samples were processed, releasing intraepithelial and lamina propria lymphocytes. Sequencing was performed on ileum tissue, taken 14 days after transplant. These receptors came from a human patient who received an intestinal transplant, so some T cells may come from the graft donor.

This clone was detected a few times. The CDR3 region is CASKVGPSGNNEQFF. In DNA form, the CDR3 reads TGTGCCAGCAAGGTGGGGCCTAGCGGGAACAATGAGCAGTTCTTC. The chain links TRBV2 to TRBJ2-1; 9 bases are shared with TRBD2. Losses at the gene ends were 7 bases for V and 5 bases for J; bases not matched to a gene: 9. The CDR3 loop spans 15 amino acids. CDR1 is SNHLY, CDR2 FYNNEI, per germline.

The rearrangement joins TRBV10-3 to TRBJ1-4; 7 positions agree with TRBD1. This CDR3 comprises 16 residues. Germline V gene lookup returns CDR1 ENHRY and CDR2 SYGVKD. Trimming cost V 3 bases and J 3 bases; bases outside gene matches: 7. The CDR3, as DNA: TGTGCCATCAGTGACCCAGGGGGAGTAGCTAATGAAAAACTGTTTTTT. Its translation is CAISDPGGVANEKLFF.